These 12 T cell receptor beta chains were all obtained from the same sample, sequenced in a study of immune evolution from preneoplasia to lung adenocarcinoma. Method: immunoSEQ multiplex PCR; TCRdb's copy keeps in-frame clones and lacks some. The data hold 15,000 or so clones, with less than 90% observed a single time. What was sequenced was FFPE invasive lung adenocarcinoma tissue. All receptors come from a person between 70 and 80 years old with invasive lung adenocarcinoma.

This chain links TRBV2 with TRBJ2-3, with a weak D call TRBD1 (5 bases). Germline lookup yields CDR1 SNHLY and CDR2 FYNNEI. Trimming took 5 bases from V and 0 from J, leaving 12 bases between them. CDR3 size: 15 residues. CDR3 protein: CASSQQGLSTDTQYF. DNA of the CDR3: TGTGCCAGCAGTCAGCAGGGCCTGAGCACAGATACGCAGTATTTT.

This clone has just one count. V usage is TRBV29-1 and J usage is TRBJ2-5, with D tentatively TRBD1 (5 bases). V was pared by 4 bases and J by 2 bases, with 8 bases between. Germline CDR1 SQVTM, CDR2 ANQGSEA. The CDR3 runs 12 residues. The CDR3: CSVGQLQETQYF. The CDR3, as DNA: TGCAGCGTTGGACAGCTACAAGAGACCCAGTACTTC.

This rearrangement joins TRBV6-5 to TRBJ1-2; tentative D call: TRBD1 (5 bases). Germline V lookup: CDR1 MNHEY, CDR2 SVGAGI. V dropped 2 bases and J dropped 4 bases, with 17 bases sitting between them. The CDR3 consists of 16 residues. For the CDR3, the DNA is TGTGCCAGCAGTTACGGGGGTGGTGACAGCGGCTATGGCTACACCTTC. Encoded protein: CASSYGGGDSGYGYTF.

The CDR3 is CASSSSRGAEEKLFF. CDR3 in DNA: TGTGCCAGCTCATCTTCGAGGGGCGCGGAGGAAAAACTGTTTTTT. The J gene is TRBJ1-4, the V gene TRBV18; TRBD1 is a possible D gene (5 bases). Per the germline V gene, CDR1 is KGHSH and CDR2 is LQKENI. The V and J ends lost 5 bases and 8 bases respectively, with 18 bases between them. This CDR3 is 15 amino acids long.

This clone has just a few counts. The gene calls are TRBV2 and TRBJ2-7, with D tentatively TRBD2 (6 bases). The CDR3 spans 12 residues. Germline assignment: CDR1 SNHLY and CDR2 FYNNEI. The V end lost 5 bases, the J end lost 3 bases, and 8 bases lay between the germline ends. This chain's CDR3 is CASSRLDYEQYF. CDR3 sequence (DNA): TGTGCCAGCAGTCGACTAGACTACGAGCAGTACTTC.

The rearrangement joins TRBV4-1 to TRBJ1-2; D is possibly TRBD1 (6 bases). CDR3 length equals 16 residues. The germline V and J ends were trimmed by 0 bases and 4 bases, with 15 bases remaining between them. In germline, CDR1 is MGHRA, CDR2 YSYEKL. As DNA, the CDR3 is TGCGCCAGCAGCCAAGATGATCCCAGGGGACTCTATGGCTACACCTTC. As protein: CASSQDDPRGLYGYTF.

The V call is TRBV4-2, the J call TRBJ2-1; D is undetermined. V lost 0 bases and J 3 bases, leaving 9 bases between the germline ends. Germline CDR1 and CDR2: LGHNA and YNFKEQ. This CDR3 is 15 amino acids long. CDR3 loop: CASSQDWVDYNEQFF. The CDR3 DNA follows: TGTGCCAGCAGCCAAGATTGGGTAGACTACAATGAGCAGTTCTTC.

V usage is TRBV7-6 and J usage is TRBJ2-1, with TRBD1 identical over 8 bases. Germline V gene lookup returns CDR1 SGHVS and CDR2 FNYEAQ. This CDR3 contains 15 residues. The V gene end was trimmed by 3 bases and the J gene end by 0 bases; junction bases not matched to a gene: 1. CDR3 sequence (DNA): TGTGCCAGCAGCTTGGACAGGGTCTCCTACAATGAGCAGTTCTTC. Amino acids: CASSLDRVSYNEQFF.

The V call is TRBV15, the J call TRBJ2-3; no clear D gene. The CDR3 is 11 amino acids. Germline V lookup: CDR1 LNHNV, CDR2 YYDKDF (reference sequence). V shed 5 bases and J shed 2 bases, with 2 bases lying between them. The CDR3 sequence: CATSLTDTQYF. The CDR3 DNA reads as TGTGCCACCAGCCTCACAGATACGCAGTATTTT.

V usage is TRBV11-1 and J usage is TRBJ2-1; D gene uncertain. The CDR3 runs 12 residues. Germline CDR1 and CDR2: SGHAT and FQDESV (reference sequence). Trimming removed 4 bases from V and 8 bases from J, with 9 bases in between. Here the CDR3 DNA reads TGTGCCAGCAGCTCTAACCGTCATGAGCAGTTCTTC. Amino acids: CASSSNRHEQFF.

V gene TRBV7-9 combines with J gene TRBJ2-3, with TRBD2 matching over 9 bases. V was clipped by 2 bases and J by 4 bases; unmatched bases: 7. The CDR3 length is 16 residues. Germline V gives CDR1 SEHNR, CDR2 FQNEAQ (reference sequence). CDR3 residues: CASSLWGGRAPDTQYF. CDR3 coding DNA: TGTGCCAGCAGCTTATGGGGCGGGAGGGCCCCAGATACGCAGTATTTT.

This chain connects TRBV5-1 to TRBJ2-3; D remains ambiguous. The V end was cut by 1 base, the J end by 2 bases, with 5 bases between. Per the germline V gene, CDR1 is SGHRS and CDR2 is YFSETQ. The CDR3 consists of 13 residues. The CDR3: CASSLIHTDTQYF. The CDR3 DNA follows: TGCGCCAGCAGCTTGATCCACACAGATACGCAGTATTTT.